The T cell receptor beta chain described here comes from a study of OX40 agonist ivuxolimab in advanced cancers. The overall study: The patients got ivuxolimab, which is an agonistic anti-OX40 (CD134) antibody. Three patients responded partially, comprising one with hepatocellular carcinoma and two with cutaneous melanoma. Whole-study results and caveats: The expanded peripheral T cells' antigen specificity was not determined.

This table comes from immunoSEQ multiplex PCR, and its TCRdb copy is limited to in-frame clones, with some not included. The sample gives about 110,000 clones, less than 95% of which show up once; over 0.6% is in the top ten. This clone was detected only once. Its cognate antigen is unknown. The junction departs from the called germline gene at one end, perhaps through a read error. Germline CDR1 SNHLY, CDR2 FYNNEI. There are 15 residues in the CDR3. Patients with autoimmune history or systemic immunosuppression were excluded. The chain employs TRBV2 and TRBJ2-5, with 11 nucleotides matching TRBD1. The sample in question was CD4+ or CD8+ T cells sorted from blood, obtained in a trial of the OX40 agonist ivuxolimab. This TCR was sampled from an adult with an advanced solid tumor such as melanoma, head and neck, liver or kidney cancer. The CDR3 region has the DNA TGTGCCAGCAGTGAAGGGACAGGGGGCCAAGAGGCCCAGTACTTC. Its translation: CASSEGTGGQEAQYF.